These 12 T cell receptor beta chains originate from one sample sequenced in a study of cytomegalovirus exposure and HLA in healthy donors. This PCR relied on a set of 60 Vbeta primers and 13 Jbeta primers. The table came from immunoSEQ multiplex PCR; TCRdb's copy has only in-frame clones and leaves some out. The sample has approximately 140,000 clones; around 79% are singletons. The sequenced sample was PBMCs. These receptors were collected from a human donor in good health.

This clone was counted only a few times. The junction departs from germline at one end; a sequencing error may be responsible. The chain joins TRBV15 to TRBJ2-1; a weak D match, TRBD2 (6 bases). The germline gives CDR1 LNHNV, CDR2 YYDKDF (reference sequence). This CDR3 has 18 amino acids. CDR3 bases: TGTGCCACCAGCAGAGATCCCCTGACTAGACTCTCCAACAATGAGCAGTTCTTC. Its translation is CATSRDPLTRLSNNEQFF.

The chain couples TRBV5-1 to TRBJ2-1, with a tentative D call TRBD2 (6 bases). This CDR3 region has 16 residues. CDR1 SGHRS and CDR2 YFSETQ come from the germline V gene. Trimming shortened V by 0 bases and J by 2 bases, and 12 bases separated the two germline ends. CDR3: CASSLGLDRPYNEQFF. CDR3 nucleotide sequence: TGCGCCAGCAGCTTGGGACTAGATCGCCCCTACAATGAGCAGTTCTTC.

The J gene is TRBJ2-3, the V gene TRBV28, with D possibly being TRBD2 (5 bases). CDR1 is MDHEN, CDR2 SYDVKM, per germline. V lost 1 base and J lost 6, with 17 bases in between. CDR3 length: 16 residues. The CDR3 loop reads CASSLFRSEGRDTQYF. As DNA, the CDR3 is TGTGCCAGCAGTTTATTTAGGAGCGAGGGCCGTGATACGCAGTATTTT.

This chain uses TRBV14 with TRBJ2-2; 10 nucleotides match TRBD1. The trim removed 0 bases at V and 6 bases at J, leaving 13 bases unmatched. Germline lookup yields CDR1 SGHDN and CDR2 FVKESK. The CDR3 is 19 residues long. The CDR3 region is CASSQDPRQGAWSAGELFF. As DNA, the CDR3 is TGTGCCAGCAGCCAAGACCCCAGACAGGGGGCTTGGTCGGCCGGGGAGCTGTTTTTT. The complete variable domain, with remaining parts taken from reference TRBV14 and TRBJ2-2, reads EAGVTQFPSHSVIEKGQTVTLRCDPISGHDNLYWYRRVMGKEIKFLLHFVKESKQDESGMPNNRFLAERTGGTYSTLKVQPAELEDSGVYFCASSQDPRQGAWSAGELFFGEGSRLTVL.

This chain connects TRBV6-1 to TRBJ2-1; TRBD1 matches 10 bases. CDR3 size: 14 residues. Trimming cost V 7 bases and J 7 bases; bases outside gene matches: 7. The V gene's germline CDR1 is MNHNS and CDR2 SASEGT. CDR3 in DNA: TGTGCCAGCAATAGGGACAGGGGTGTAAATGAGCAGTTCTTC. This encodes CASNRDRGVNEQFF.

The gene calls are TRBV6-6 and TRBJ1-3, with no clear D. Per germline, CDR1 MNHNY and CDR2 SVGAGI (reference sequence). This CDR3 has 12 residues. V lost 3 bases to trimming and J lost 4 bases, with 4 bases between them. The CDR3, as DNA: TGTGCCAGCAGTTATCAGGGAAACACCATATATTTT. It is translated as CASSYQGNTIYF.

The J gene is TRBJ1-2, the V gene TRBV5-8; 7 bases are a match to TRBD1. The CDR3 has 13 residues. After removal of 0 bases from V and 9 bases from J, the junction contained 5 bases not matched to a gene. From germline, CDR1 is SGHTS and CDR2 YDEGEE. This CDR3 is CASSLVQGYSYTF. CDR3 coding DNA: TGTGCCAGCAGCTTGGTACAGGGGTATAGCTACACCTTC.

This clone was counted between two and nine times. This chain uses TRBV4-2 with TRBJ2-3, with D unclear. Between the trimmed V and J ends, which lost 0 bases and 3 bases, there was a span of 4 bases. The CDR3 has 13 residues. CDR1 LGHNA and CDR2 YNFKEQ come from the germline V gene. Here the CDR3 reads CASSQDRTDTQYF. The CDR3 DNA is TGTGCCAGCAGCCAAGACAGGACAGATACGCAGTATTTT.

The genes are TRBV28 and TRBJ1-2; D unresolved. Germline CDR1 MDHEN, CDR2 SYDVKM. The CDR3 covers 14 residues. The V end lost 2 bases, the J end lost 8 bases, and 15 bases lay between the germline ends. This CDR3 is CASSLPGLSGGYTF. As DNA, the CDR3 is TGTGCCAGCAGTTTACCCGGGCTTTCGGGGGGCTACACCTTC.

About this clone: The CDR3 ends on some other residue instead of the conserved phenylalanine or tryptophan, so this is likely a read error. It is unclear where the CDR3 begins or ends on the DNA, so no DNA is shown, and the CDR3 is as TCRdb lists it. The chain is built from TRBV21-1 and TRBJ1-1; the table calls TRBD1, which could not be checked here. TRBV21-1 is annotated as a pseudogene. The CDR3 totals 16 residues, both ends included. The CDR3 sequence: CASSKALLNGQGARLV.

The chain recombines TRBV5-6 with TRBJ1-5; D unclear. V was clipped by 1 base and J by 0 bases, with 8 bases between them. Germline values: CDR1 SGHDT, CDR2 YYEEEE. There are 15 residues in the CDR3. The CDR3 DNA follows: TGTGCCAGCAGCTTGTACGCGTATAGCAATCAGCCCCAGCATTTT. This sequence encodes CASSLYAYSNQPQHF.

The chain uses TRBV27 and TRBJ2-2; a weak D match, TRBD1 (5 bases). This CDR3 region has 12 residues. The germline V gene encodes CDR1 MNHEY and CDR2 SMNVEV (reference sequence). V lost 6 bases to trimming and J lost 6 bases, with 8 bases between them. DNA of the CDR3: TGTGCCAGCAGAAGGGGTTCCGGGGAGCTGTTTTTT. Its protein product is CASRRGSGELFF.